Listed below are T cell receptor beta chains from one sample, sequenced in a study of CD8+ T cells in alopecia areata. Sequencing was performed with immunoSEQ multiplex PCR; in TCRdb, only in-frame clones are kept and a portion is missing. The sample comprises 150,000 or so clones, almost 50% of which are singletons, and around 20% rests with the top ten. Specimen: CD8+ T cells sorted from blood, collected at week 0. The receptors stem from a human donor with alopecia areata. CDR3s include the opening cysteine and the closing phenylalanine or tryptophan. The D gene is left open where the match is weak. Rows may omit the clone size; those that give it use once, few, many or a size class.

few,TRBD1,TRBV6-5,TRBJ2-1,CASRTGQGYYNEQFF,TGTGCCAGCAGGACCGGACAGGGGTACTACAATGAGCAGTTCTTC
.,.,TRBV30,TRBJ2-7,CAWSVGTQPYEQYF,TGTGCCTGGAGTGTAGGGACACAACCCTACGAGCAGTACTTC
.,TRBD2,TRBV27,TRBJ2-3,CASSLSKAGSTDTQYF,TGTGCCAGCAGTTTATCGAAAGCGGGGAGCACAGATACGCAGTATTTT
.,.,TRBV30,TRBJ1-5,CAWSVYGDQPQHF,TGTGCCTGGAGTGTATATGGGGACCAGCCCCAGCATTTT
.,.,TRBV29-1,TRBJ2-2,CSVLNGNGELFF,TGCAGCGTATTGAATGGGAACGGGGAGCTGTTTTTT
.,.,TRBV6-5,TRBJ2-1,CASSAGLPVNEQFF,TGTGCCAGCAGCGCGGGACTGCCAGTCAATGAGCAGTTCTTC
few,TRBD2,TRBV5-4,TRBJ2-1,CASRGAGEDPEQFF,TGTGCCAGCAGGGGCGCGGGGGAGGATCCTGAGCAGTTCTTC
few,.,TRBV5-1,TRBJ1-2,CASSLDNYGYTF,TGCGCCAGCAGCCTCGACAACTATGGCTACACCTTC
.,.,TRBV23-1,TRBJ2-1,CASSQSGDQRTGSYNEQFF,TGCGCCAGCAGTCAATCGGGAGACCAGCGGACCGGCTCCTACAATGAGCAGTTCTTC
few,.,TRBV4-1,TRBJ2-1,CASSQGDMSYNEQFF,TGCGCCAGCAGCCAAGGGGACATGTCCTACAATGAGCAGTTCTTC
.,.,TRBV30,TRBJ1-2,CAWSEGTYGYTF,TGTGCCTGGAGCGAGGGGACCTATGGCTACACCTTC
.,.,TRBV7-2,TRBJ1-2,CASSHREYGYTF,TGTGCCAGCAGCCACAGGGAGTATGGCTACACCTTC
.,TRBD1,TRBV13,TRBJ1-2,CASSLATGGDYGYTF,TGTGCCAGCAGCTTAGCTACAGGGGGCGACTATGGCTACACCTTC
few,TRBD2,TRBV11-2,TRBJ2-2,CASSFSAGGTGELFF,TGTGCCAGCAGCTTCTCAGCGGGGGGCACCGGGGAGCTGTTTTTT
few,TRBD1,TRBV9,TRBJ1-4,CASSPADRGEKLFF,TGTGCCAGCAGCCCCGCCGACAGGGGCGAAAAACTGTTTTTT
.,TRBD1,TRBV30,TRBJ2-2,CAWSATGYTGELFF,TGTGCCTGGAGTGCGACAGGGTACACCGGGGAGCTGTTTTTT
.,.,TRBV30,TRBJ1-5,CAWSEGSQRQPQHF,TGTGCCTGGAGTGAGGGCAGCCAACGGCAGCCCCAGCATTTT
.,TRBD1,TRBV5-6,TRBJ1-5,CASSLGRRQGGGNQPQHF,TGTGCCAGCAGCTTGGGCCGCCGACAGGGGGGAGGCAATCAGCCCCAGCATTTT
few,TRBD2,TRBV7-8,TRBJ2-5,CASSPGLAGRDQYF,TGTGCCAGCAGCCCGGGACTAGCGGGAAGGGACCAGTACTTC
.,.,TRBV7-2,TRBJ1-6,CASSLDGYNSPLHF,TGTGCCAGCAGCTTAGATGGATATAATTCACCCCTCCACTTT
.,.,TRBV27,TRBJ1-1,CASSLARGDTEAFF,TGTGCCAGCAGTTTGGCCAGGGGTGATACTGAAGCTTTCTTT
.,.,TRBV6-6,TRBJ2-7,CASSNQEAEQYF,TGTGCCAGCAGCAACCAAGAGGCCGAGCAGTACTTC
few,.,TRBV5-1,TRBJ2-1,CASSLGGGRSYNEQFF,TGCGCCAGCAGCTTGGGCGGGGGCCGATCCTACAATGAGCAGTTCTTC
few,.,TRBV18,TRBJ2-1,CASSFSRSNEQFF,TGTGCCAGCTCATTCAGTCGCAGTAATGAGCAGTTCTTC
few,TRBD1,TRBV5-6,TRBJ1-1,CASSSHDRGLWEAFF,TGTGCCAGCAGCTCGCATGACAGGGGACTATGGGAAGCTTTCTTT
.,TRBD1,TRBV7-9,TRBJ2-7,CASSTGTGVVHEQYF,TGTGCCAGCAGCACCGGGACAGGGGTCGTCCACGAGCAGTACTTC
once,.,TRBV27,TRBJ1-5,CASKVTGRNQPQHF,TGTGCCAGCAAAGTAACTGGGAGAAATCAGCCCCAGCATTTT
.,.,TRBV7-2,TRBJ2-7,CASSVRQLGNRGSYEQYF,TGTGCCAGCAGCGTCCGACAACTTGGTAATCGAGGGTCCTACGAGCAGTACTTC
few,.,TRBV29-1,TRBJ2-3,CSVIQDSGTDTQYF,TGCAGCGTTATACAGGATAGCGGCACAGATACGCAGTATTTT
.,.,TRBV5-6,TRBJ2-5,CASSMIRAVETQYF,TGTGCCAGCAGTATGATCAGGGCTGTGGAGACCCAGTACTTC
once,.,TRBV6-5,TRBJ2-5,CASSYSGTETQYF,TGTGCCAGCAGTTACTCGGGAACGGAGACCCAGTACTTC
.,.,TRBV2,TRBJ1-2,CASSELTTGYTF,TGTGCCAGCAGTGAACTGACGACCGGCTACACCTTC
.,.,TRBV4-1,TRBJ1-1,CASSLYRELDTEAFF,TGCGCCAGCAGCCTCTACAGGGAGCTGGACACTGAAGCTTTCTTT
few,.,TRBV30,TRBJ1-5,CAWSEDYDQPQHF,TGTGCCTGGAGTGAAGATTACGATCAGCCCCAGCATTTT
.,TRBD1,TRBV5-1,TRBJ2-5,CASSLAGTGREETQYF,TGCGCCAGCAGCTTGGCCGGGACAGGGCGCGAAGAGACCCAGTACTTC
once,TRBD1,TRBV30,TRBJ2-7,CAWSHKGTGGDYVEQYF,TGTGCCTGGAGCCATAAGGGGACAGGGGGCGATTATGTCGAGCAGTACTTC
few,TRBD2,TRBV9,TRBJ2-2,CASSAGTTHDGELFF,TGTGCCAGCAGCGCCGGGACTACCCATGACGGGGAGCTGTTTTTT
few,.,TRBV5-1,TRBJ1-5,CASSLTGGGNQPQHF,TGCGCCAGCAGCTTGACGGGTGGCGGCAATCAGCCCCAGCATTTT
.,TRBD1,TRBV2,TRBJ1-2,CASRPDRGRGYTF,TGTGCCAGCAGACCCGACAGGGGGCGTGGCTACACCTTC